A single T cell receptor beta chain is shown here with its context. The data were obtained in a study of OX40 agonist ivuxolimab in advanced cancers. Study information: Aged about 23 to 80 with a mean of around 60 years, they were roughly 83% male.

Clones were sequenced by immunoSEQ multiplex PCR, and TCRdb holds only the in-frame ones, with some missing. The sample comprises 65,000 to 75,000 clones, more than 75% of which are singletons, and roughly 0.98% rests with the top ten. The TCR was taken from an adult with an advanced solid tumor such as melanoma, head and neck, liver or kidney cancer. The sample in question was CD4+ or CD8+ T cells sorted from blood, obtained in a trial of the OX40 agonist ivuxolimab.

The CDR3 loop is CASRLRPSHNEQFF. CDR3 DNA sequence: TGTGCCAGCAGACTCAGACCTAGCCACAATGAGCAGTTCTTC. This sequence joins TRBV27 and TRBJ2-1; tentatively, D is TRBD2 (5 bases). Trimming took off 6 bases at V and 5 bases at J, with 14 bases between the two ends. Germline CDR1 reads MNHEY; CDR2 reads SMNVEV (reference sequence). The CDR3 covers 14 residues.